The 8 T cell receptor beta chains below come from one sample, sequenced in a study of identical twins. TCRdb analysed the 5' RACE reads with MiXCR anew, one entry per CDR3 protein. The sample lists a few hundred thousand distinct CDR3 sequences; more than 9% were seen once. These records were also assigned to another study, of yellow fever vaccine responses in identical twins.

What was sequenced was PBMCs. Receptors were obtained from a woman aged 18-35 years in good health.

This clonotype was counted ten times or more. This chain links TRBV29-1 with TRBJ2-1; 9 positions agree with TRBD2. V shed 4 bases, J shed 4 bases, and the junction held 11 bases outside the gene matches. This CDR3 is built from 16 residues. Looked up from germline, CDR1 is SQVTM and CDR2 is ANQGSEA. The CDR3 loop is CSVGEIAGDSYNEQFF. Written as DNA, the CDR3 is TGCAGCGTTGGAGAAATAGCGGGAGATTCTTACAATGAGCAGTTCTTC.

This clonotype came up many times. One junction end disagrees with the germline gene, perhaps due to a read error. The genes are TRBV5-1 and TRBJ2-3, with D perhaps TRBD1 or TRBD2 (6 bases each). Per germline, CDR1 SGHRS and CDR2 YFSETQ. This CDR3 spans 14 amino acids. The CDR3: CASSLGGPTDTQYF. The CDR3 nucleotides read TGTGCCAGCAGCTTAGGGGGGCCCACAGATACGCAGTATTTT.

This clonotype was counted a few times. The CDR3 here is CASSLHGQGAYEQYF. DNA for the CDR3: TGTGCCAGCAGTCTACACGGACAGGGAGCCTACGAGCAGTACTTC. This chain connects TRBV28 to TRBJ2-7; TRBD1 aligns across 8 bases. The CDR3 has 15 residues. Per germline, CDR1 MDHEN and CDR2 SYDVKM. Trimming cost V 5 bases and J 2 bases; bases outside gene matches: 8. The variable domain in full, completed from reference TRBV28 and TRBJ2-7, reads DVKVTQSSRYLVKRTGEKVFLECVQDMDHENMFWYRQDPGLGLRLIYFSYDVKMKEKGDIPEGYSVSREKKERFSLILESASTNQTSMYLCASSLHGQGAYEQYFGPGTRLTVT.

The genes are TRBV27 and TRBJ2-7; TRBD2 agrees at 7 bases. Germline lookup yields CDR1 MNHEY and CDR2 SMNVEV (reference sequence). J gave up 4 bases and V 3 bases, and 12 bases lay outside the gene matches. This CDR3 has 16 amino acids. The CDR3 spells CASSLVPAGTLYEQYF. The CDR3 bases are TGTGCCAGCAGTTTGGTTCCAGCGGGGACTTTATACGAGCAGTACTTC.

This clonotype was seen repeatedly, ten times or more. The gene calls are TRBV4-3 and TRBJ2-1; perhaps D is TRBD1 or TRBD2 (5 bases each). Germline loops: CDR1 LGHNA, CDR2 YSLEER. CDR3 size: 18 residues. Trimming removed 3 bases from V and 6 bases from J, with 24 bases in between. CDR3 in DNA: TGCGCCAGCAGCCACCTATTTAGTGGGACGCCCCTGGCCAATGAGCAGTTCTTC. Translating it yields CASSHLFSGTPLANEQFF.

This chain uses TRBV20-1 with TRBJ2-6; D not resolved. This CDR3 is built from 15 residues. The germline gives CDR1 DFQATT, CDR2 SNEGSKA (reference sequence). The V gene lost 5 bases and the J gene lost 4 bases, with 15 bases spanning the gap. In nucleotides, the CDR3 is TGCAGTGCTCGGACGGCCCATGGAGGGGCCAACGTCCTGACTTTC. This codes for CSARTAHGGANVLTF.

The chain links TRBV4-3 to TRBJ2-3; 7 bases map to TRBD1. From germline, CDR1 is LGHNA and CDR2 YSLEER. The CDR3 length is 17 residues. The ends lost 1 base at V and 2 bases at J; junction bases unmatched: 9. This CDR3 reads CASSQAKGQLNTDTQYF. The CDR3 DNA reads TGCGCCAGCAGCCAAGCCAAGGGACAGCTAAACACAGATACGCAGTATTTT.

Ten or more counts support this clonotype. V usage is TRBV6-2 or TRBV6-3 and J usage is TRBJ2-1; 7 nucleotides match TRBD1. Germline loops: CDR1 MNHEY, CDR2 SVGEGT. This CDR3 comprises 14 residues. The V gene end was trimmed by 6 bases and the J gene end by 5 bases; junction bases not matched to a gene: 7. CDR3 DNA: TGTGCCAGCAGGACAGGACAGGAAAACAATGAGCAGTTCTTC. Its protein product is CASRTGQENNEQFF.